This TCR beta chain was profiled in a study of blood T cells in healthy people across ages. This clonotype was detected only a few times. It was with a sample-barcoded 5' primer and a J-beta primer mix that a second PCR of about 6 to 12 cycles was run. Each CDR3 protein gets one entry after TCRdb re-called the 5' RACE reads with MiXCR. The sample consists of 1.5 million to 2 million distinct CDR3 sequences, about 32% of them appearing once. This CDR3 contains 14 residues. J lost 5 bases, V lost 3 bases, and 7 bases had no gene match. Germline loops: CDR1 DFQATT, CDR2 SNEGSKA (reference sequence). The receptor's source is a woman younger than 45 in good health. The chain links TRBV20-1 to TRBJ1-2; 9 nucleotides match TRBD1. Sequenced material: blood. CDR3 region: CSASDRGDLYGYTF. CDR3 DNA: TGCAGTGCTAGCGACAGGGGGGACTTGTATGGCTACACCTTC.